This TCR beta chain emerged from a study of blood T cell repertoires in COVID-19. On the study more broadly: Samples came from the United States, Italy and Spain, spanning acute and convalescent COVID-19. PBMCs, B-cell-depleted T cells, or T cells provided the cDNA or gDNA that made up the material.

Trimming removed 8 bases from V and 0 bases from J, with 16 bases in between. CDR1 and CDR2 (germline): MDHEN, SYDVKM. The CDR3 is made up of 16 amino acids. The repertoire was sequenced with immunoSEQ multiplex PCR; TCRdb's copy has only in-frame clones and lacks some. The sample lists about 330,000 clones, about 91% occurring once. The source material was peripheral blood. This clonotype was obtained from a man younger than 40 with COVID-19, enrolled during active disease. The chain is built from TRBV28 and TRBJ1-4; D perhaps matches TRBD1 (5 bases). As DNA, the CDR3 is TGTGCCAGCCTTGAGAGGCTAGGGGCAACTAATGAAAAACTGTTTTTT. It encodes CASLERLGATNEKLFF.